This is a list of T cell receptor beta chains from one sample in a study of blood T cell repertoires in COVID-19. TCRdb's copy holds only in-frame clones and misses some; the assay was immunoSEQ multiplex PCR. Of a few hundred thousand clones in the sample, roughly four fifths were seen once. Sequences were obtained from PBMCs or T cells enriched from blood (not recorded which). The receptor set was obtained from a woman aged 50 to 60 who had recovered from COVID-19. CDR3s include the opening cysteine and the closing phenylalanine or tryptophan. The order of the fields is clone size, V gene, CDR3 length, D gene, J gene, CDR3 protein, CDR3 DNA. The D gene is left open where the match is weak. Expanded clones are given a class, and other clones once, few, many or no size at all.

>-|TRBV7-2|17|-|TRBJ2-4
CASSLNGLTLAKNIQYF
TGTGCCAGCAGCTTAAATGGCCTGACTCTAGCCAAAAACATTCAGTACTTC
>-|TRBV2|13|TRBD1|TRBJ2-7
CASSDQTRDRQYF
TGTGCCAGCAGTGACCAAACCCGGGACAGGCAGTACTTC
>-|TRBV6-5|16|TRBD2|TRBJ2-2
CASSYKLAGGTGELFF
TGTGCCAGCAGTTATAAACTAGCGGGGGGCACCGGGGAGCTGTTTTTT
>-|TRBV6-5|13|TRBD1|TRBJ1-1
CAAAYITGGEAFF
TGTGCCGCCGCTTATATAACAGGGGGCGAAGCTTTCTTT
>-|TRBV12-3/TRBV12-4|13|-|TRBJ1-3
CASSLVGGNTIYF
TGTGCCAGCAGTTTAGTTGGCGGAAACACCATATATTTT
>once|TRBV10-1|14|-|TRBJ1-4
CASSTEDSNEKLFF
TGCGCCAGCAGCACCGAGGACAGTAATGAAAAACTGTTTTTT
>-|TRBV2|14|-|TRBJ1-6
CASRDRISNSPLHF
TGTGCCAGCAGGGACAGAATATCTAATTCACCCCTCCACTTT
>-|TRBV12-5|18|TRBD2|TRBJ2-1
CASGHQDYGLAGYNEQFF
TGTGCTAGTGGCCACCAAGACTACGGACTAGCGGGATACAATGAGCAGTTCTTC
>-|TRBV6-2/TRBV6-3|14|TRBD1|TRBJ1-1
CASSYVAGGTEAFF
TGTGCCAGCAGTTATGTGGCAGGGGGGACTGAAGCTTTCTTT
>once|TRBV19|12|-|TRBJ1-2
CASLAPAYGYTF
TGTGCCAGCCTGGCCCCTGCTTATGGCTACACCTTC
>-|TRBV9|15|TRBD1|TRBJ2-2
CASSVRDSNTGELFF
TGTGCCAGCAGCGTAAGGGACAGTAACACCGGGGAGCTGTTTTTT
>-|TRBV6-5|13|-|TRBJ1-2
CASTQTDNYGYTF
TGTGCCAGCACCCAGACAGATAACTATGGCTACACCTTC
>-|TRBV27|15|TRBD1|TRBJ1-5
CASSQGGQGFQPQHF
TGTGCCTCAAGCCAAGGGGGACAGGGGTTTCAGCCCCAGCATTTT